Sequencing of this T cell receptor (beta chain) was carried out in a study of regulatory T cells in long-lasting Graves disease. Study background: Positive TSH receptor antibodies alongside over 5 years of antithyroid drugs were what marked Graves' disease as persistent. The study, taken as a whole, reports: Newly diagnosed Graves' patients had higher TCR diversity than persistent ones. Persistent disease samples used TRBV28, TRBJ1-2 and TRBJ2-5 preferentially. Accuracy could have been hurt by small sample size.

Of note for this clonotype: As yet, its antigen is unknown.

Both iRepertoire HTBI primers and Arm-PCR of CDR3 regions were used to build the TCR beta libraries. Each CDR3 protein gets one entry after TCRdb re-called the multiplex PCR reads with MiXCR. This table has hundreds of thousands of distinct CDR3 sequences, around a fifth appearing once. Stated time point: persistent/refractory GD, antithyroid drugs over 5 years with positive TRAb. RNA isolated from PBMCs was used to make the TCR library. V was pared by 0 bases and J by 6 bases, with 3 bases of the junction left unmatched. The CDR3 spans 15 residues. Germline CDR1 DFQATT, CDR2 SNEGSKA (reference sequence).

The specimen was peripheral blood mononuclear cells (PBMCs), collected when the disease was refractory, from a patient treated with antithyroid drugs. The sequence derives from a female donor with Graves disease. The J gene is TRBJ1-5, the V gene TRBV20-1, with 12 bases fitting TRBD1. CDR3: CSAREGTGGGQPQHF. In DNA form, the CDR3 reads TGCAGTGCTAGAGAGGGGACAGGGGGCGGTCAGCCCCAGCATTTT.